Listed here are 9 T cell receptor beta chains from one sample, sequenced in a study of T cell responses to AZD1222 COVID-19 vaccine. Clones were read by immunoSEQ multiplex PCR, and TCRdb kept only the in-frame ones, dropping some. The sample gives around 65,000 clones, roughly 80% of which show up once; around 15% is in the top ten. The material sequenced was peripheral blood, taken on day 0 of AZD1222 vaccination. These receptors were obtained from an adult in good health.

The chain joins TRBV19 to TRBJ1-4, with 9 bases matching TRBD1. There are 15 residues in the CDR3. Trimming took 5 bases from V and 8 from J; bases not matched to a gene: 9. Germline values: CDR1 LNHDA, CDR2 SQIVND (reference sequence). CDR3 loop: CASSPGQGRGEKLFF. The CDR3 DNA follows: TGTGCCAGTAGTCCTGGACAGGGGAGGGGCGAAAAACTGTTTTTT.

The chain recombines TRBV20-1 with TRBJ2-1; D is unclear. V was trimmed by 3 bases and J by 6 bases, leaving 3 bases between them. This CDR3 contains 10 residues. Germline V lookup: CDR1 DFQATT, CDR2 SNEGSKA (reference sequence). The CDR3 loop is CSASVNEQFF. For the CDR3, the DNA is TGCAGTGCTAGTGTCAATGAGCAGTTCTTC.

The chain couples TRBV27 to TRBJ2-3, with a weak D call TRBD2 (5 bases). CDR1 is MNHEY and CDR2 is SMNVEV in the germline V gene (reference sequence). Trimming shortened V by 6 bases and J by 2 bases, and 9 bases separated the two germline ends. There are 13 residues in the CDR3. CDR3: CASRSGTTDTQYF. The CDR3 nucleotides are TGTGCCAGCAGGTCGGGAACCACAGATACGCAGTATTTT.

The chain joins TRBV7-2 to TRBJ1-5; no clear D. Trimming pared 4 bases from V and 6 bases from J, leaving 10 bases between. Germline-derived CDR1 and CDR2 are SGHTA and FQGNSA. The CDR3 contains 13 residues. This CDR3 is CASSSHRAQPQHF. CDR3 DNA: TGTGCCAGCAGCTCTCACAGAGCTCAGCCCCAGCATTTT.

The gene calls are TRBV3-1 (or the pseudogene TRBV3-2) and TRBJ2-4, with D maybe TRBD2 (6 bases). Germline V CDR1 and CDR2: LGHDT, YNNKEL (reference sequence). The V end lost 6 bases, the J end lost 2 bases, and 17 bases lay between the germline ends. This CDR3 has 16 amino acids. This CDR3 reads CASSLWREGTKNIQYF. In DNA, the CDR3 is TGTGCCAGCAGTTTATGGAGGGAAGGTACCAAAAACATTCAGTACTTC.

V is TRBV30 and J is TRBJ1-5; 8 bases are shared with TRBD1. The CDR3 has 14 residues. V dropped 5 bases and J dropped 1; count of bases not matched to a gene: 4. Per germline, CDR1 GTSNPN and CDR2 SVGIG (reference sequence). The CDR3 bases are TGTGCCTGGCAGGGGGCGCGAAGCAATCAGCCCCAGCATTTT. It yields the protein CAWQGARSNQPQHF.

The chain has TRBV19 and TRBJ1-5; 8 bases map to TRBD1. Germline-derived CDR1 and CDR2 are LNHDA and SQIVND (reference sequence). Unmatched junction bases numbered 8, after V lost 4 bases and J lost 6 bases. The CDR3 sequence is 15 residues long. The CDR3: CASSTSQGAGQPQHF. In DNA form, the CDR3 reads TGTGCCAGTAGTACCTCTCAGGGGGCAGGTCAGCCCCAGCATTTT.

The chain employs TRBV14 and TRBJ1-1, with a possible D match to TRBD1 (6 bases). V was trimmed by 7 bases and J by 7 bases, leaving 10 bases between them. This CDR3 comprises 11 residues. Germline assignment: CDR1 SGHDN and CDR2 FVKESK. CDR3: CASKQGDEAFF. In nucleotides, the CDR3 is TGTGCCAGCAAACAGGGCGATGAAGCTTTCTTT.

This CDR3 reads CASSQLGQVNNSPLHF. The DNA of the CDR3 is TGTGCCAGCAGCCAACTCGGACAGGTTAATAATTCACCCCTCCACTTT. The rearrangement uses TRBV4-2 and TRBJ1-6; 7 nucleotides align to TRBD1. Germline CDR1 reads LGHNA; CDR2 reads YNFKEQ. This CDR3 is built from 16 residues. The V gene end was trimmed by 2 bases and the J gene end by 5 bases; junction bases not matched to a gene: 6.